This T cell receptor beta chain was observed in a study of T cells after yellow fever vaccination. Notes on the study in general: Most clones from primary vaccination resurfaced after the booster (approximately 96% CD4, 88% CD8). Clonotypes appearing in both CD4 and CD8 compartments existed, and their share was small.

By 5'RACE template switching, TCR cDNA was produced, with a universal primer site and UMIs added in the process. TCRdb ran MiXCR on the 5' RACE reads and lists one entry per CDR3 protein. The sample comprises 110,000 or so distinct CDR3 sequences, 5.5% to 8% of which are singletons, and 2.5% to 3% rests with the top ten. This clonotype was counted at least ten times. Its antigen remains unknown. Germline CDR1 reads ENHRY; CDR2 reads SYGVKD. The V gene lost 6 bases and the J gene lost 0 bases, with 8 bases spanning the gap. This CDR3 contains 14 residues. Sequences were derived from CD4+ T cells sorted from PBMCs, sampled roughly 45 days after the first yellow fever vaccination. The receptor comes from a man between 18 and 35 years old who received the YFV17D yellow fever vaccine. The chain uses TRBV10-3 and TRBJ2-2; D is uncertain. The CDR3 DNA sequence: TGTGCCATCAGACGGGTCGCGAACACCGGGGAGCTGTTTTTT. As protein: CAIRRVANTGELFF.